These 26 T cell receptor beta chains came from one sample sequenced in a study of beta chain features in type 1 diabetes. Study-wide points: There was a moderate but significant shortening of TCRB CDR3s in all four CD4+ subsets of Type 1 diabetes patients.

No cognate antigen is known for these TCRs. Expressed TCRB transcripts were sequenced after all isolated RNA was converted to cDNA. Measured with immunoSEQ multiplex PCR; TCRdb has only the in-frame clones, and not every one. The table includes about 640,000 clones, around 11% detected once. The sequencing input was naive CD4+ T cells from blood. All receptors derive from a man between 25 and 39 years old with type 1 diabetes.

V gene TRBV15 combines with J gene TRBJ2-1; 11 nucleotides agree with TRBD2. Germline CDR1 LNHNV, CDR2 YYDKDF (reference sequence). CDR3 length: 19 residues. Germline trimming cut 0 bases from V and 7 bases from J; bases unmatched to any gene: 14. The chain's CDR3 is CATSRDLGIAGGPGNEQFF. In DNA, the CDR3 is TGTGCCACCAGCAGAGATTTGGGAATAGCGGGGGGGCCTGGTAATGAGCAGTTCTTC.

This clone has a handful of counts. The J gene is TRBJ2-7, the V gene TRBV19, with D perhaps TRBD1 or TRBD2 (6 bases each). CDR3 size: 16 residues. V gave up 3 bases and J gave up 5 bases, with 20 bases separating them. Germline loops: CDR1 LNHDA, CDR2 SQIVND (reference sequence). CDR3 in amino acids: CASSINSGAGRHEQYF. CDR3 bases: TGTGCCAGTAGTATTAATTCGGGGGCAGGCCGGCACGAGCAGTACTTC.

The chain uses TRBV2 and TRBJ2-7, with 9 bases matching TRBD1. CDR3 size: 13 residues. V shed 8 bases and J 5 bases; nucleotides not matched to a gene: 7. Germline CDR1 and CDR2: SNHLY and FYNNEI. The CDR3 loop is CASVRTGVDEQYF. In DNA form, the CDR3 reads TGTGCCAGCGTAAGGACAGGGGTGGACGAGCAGTACTTC.

There are a few counts of this clone. This chain's CDR3 is CASSSPVTGGVGYTF. CDR3 nucleotide sequence: TGTGCCAGCAGCTCCCCGGTCACAGGGGGCGTGGGCTACACCTTC. V and J are TRBV7-9 and TRBJ1-2; 9 nucleotides agree with TRBD1. The CDR3 covers 15 residues. Germline V gene lookup returns CDR1 SEHNR and CDR2 FQNEAQ (reference sequence). V dropped 4 bases and J dropped 8; count of bases not matched to a gene: 11.

The CDR3 nucleotides read TGTGCCAGCAGCTTAAGACAGGCCGAAACCACCGGGGAGCTGTTTTTT. Protein sequence: CASSLRQAETTGELFF. The chain joins TRBV7-9 to TRBJ2-2, with a weak D call TRBD1 (6 bases). The CDR3 sequence is 16 residues long. CDR1 is SEHNR and CDR2 is FQNEAQ in the germline V gene (reference sequence). V lost 2 bases and J 4 bases, leaving 14 bases between the germline ends.

The CDR3 here is CASSLAQGAEKLFF. The CDR3 nucleotides read TGTGCCAGCAGTTTGGCGCAGGGAGCTGAAAAACTGTTTTTT. This rearrangement joins TRBV27 to TRBJ1-4, with a tentative D call TRBD1 (5 bases). The germline V gene encodes CDR1 MNHEY and CDR2 SMNVEV (reference sequence). Trimming removed 3 bases at V and 7 bases at J, with 12 bases between. The CDR3 has 14 amino acids.

This clone has just a few counts. CDR3 coding DNA: TGTGCCAGCACCTCCTCGGCGGGGCTGAGGACTGAAGCTTTCTTT. This gives the protein CASTSSAGLRTEAFF. The chain is built from TRBV27 and TRBJ1-1, with D possibly TRBD1 on 5 matching bases. The CDR3 is made up of 15 amino acids. The V end lost 7 bases, the J end lost 5 bases, and 20 bases lay between the germline ends. Germline V CDR1 and CDR2: MNHEY, SMNVEV (reference sequence).

The CDR3 bases are TGTGCCAGCAGCACCACTAGATTCACCGGGGAGCTGTTTTTT. Protein: CASSTTRFTGELFF. This sequence joins TRBV7-2 and TRBJ2-2, with D perhaps matching TRBD2 (5 bases). V lost 5 bases to trimming and J lost 4 bases, with 11 bases between them. Looked up from germline, CDR1 is SGHTA and CDR2 is FQGNSA. The length of the CDR3 is 14 residues.

The J gene is TRBJ1-1, the V gene TRBV5-1; D possibly corresponds to TRBD1 (5 bases). This CDR3 comprises 15 residues. V was pared by 0 bases and J by 7 bases, with 16 bases between. Per germline, CDR1 SGHRS and CDR2 YFSETQ. CDR3 loop: CASSLVDSSNYEAFF. CDR3 in DNA: TGCGCCAGCAGCTTGGTAGACAGCAGCAACTATGAAGCTTTCTTT.

This clone was seen more than once but under ten times. V and J are TRBV5-1 and TRBJ2-1; D is ambiguous. V lost 2 bases to trimming and J lost 10 bases, with 16 bases between them. Germline V CDR1 and CDR2: SGHRS, YFSETQ. This CDR3 has 14 residues. CDR3 nucleotides: TGCGCCAGCAGCTTCGGCCCCACCAATGCGGAGCAGTTCTTC. Its translation is CASSFGPTNAEQFF.

The table lists this clone with a few counts. One junction end disagrees with the germline gene, perhaps due to a read error. The chain has TRBV10-3 and TRBJ1-6; unclear D gene. The CDR3 extends over 11 amino acids. Per the germline V gene, CDR1 is ENHRY and CDR2 is SYGVKD. The CDR3: CAISESGKFTF. CDR3 DNA: TGTGCCATCAGTGAGTCAGGGAAGTTTACCTTT.

The gene calls are TRBV5-6 and TRBJ1-2; 10 bases line up with TRBD1. This CDR3 contains 15 residues. Germline CDR1 and CDR2: SGHDT and YYEEEE. The junction had 7 bases not matched to a gene; V was cut back by 4 bases and J by 4 bases. The CDR3 protein is CASSLRQGAPYGYTF. For the CDR3, the DNA is TGTGCCAGCAGCCTAAGACAGGGGGCCCCCTATGGCTACACCTTC.

This clone was found a few times. This chain uses TRBV5-4 with TRBJ1-1; a weak D match, TRBD1 (6 bases). Between the trimmed V and J ends, which lost 0 bases and 4 bases, there was a span of 13 bases. Germline V gives CDR1 SGHNT, CDR2 YYREEE (reference sequence). CDR3 length equals 15 residues. The DNA for the CDR3 is TGTGCCAGCAGCTTGGATACAGGGCCCGGCACTGAAGCTTTCTTT. Residues: CASSLDTGPGTEAFF.

This clone was observed a few times. The V call is TRBV5-6, the J call TRBJ2-7; TRBD1 matches 8 bases. V shed 4 bases, J shed 3 bases, and the junction held 12 bases outside the gene matches. The CDR3 is 16 residues long. Germline V gene data show CDR1 as SGHDT and CDR2 as YYEEEE. CDR3 in DNA: TGTGCCAGCAGCCCCCGGACAGGGACCGATCGCTACGAGCAGTACTTC. It is translated as CASSPRTGTDRYEQYF.

About this clone: The sample has other DNA sequences that encode this CDR3 too. The CDR3 spells CASSFQGSQETQYF. Here the CDR3 DNA reads TGTGCCAGCAGCTTTCAGGGGAGCCAAGAGACCCAGTACTTC. The chain has TRBV7-2 and TRBJ2-5; a weak D match, TRBD1 (6 bases). With 3 bases removed from V and 1 base from J, the gap between germline ends came to 9 bases. Germline assignment: CDR1 SGHTA and CDR2 FQGNSA. The CDR3 sequence is 14 residues long.

This clone was seen a handful of times. The chain joins TRBV7-9 to TRBJ1-6; possibly TRBD1 for D (6 bases). In germline, CDR1 is SEHNR, CDR2 FQNEAQ (reference sequence). Trimming left V 1 base short and J 7 bases short, with 8 bases between. The CDR3 loop spans 14 amino acids. CDR3: CASSLGQENSPLHF. As DNA, the CDR3 is TGTGCCAGCAGCTTAGGACAGGAGAATTCACCCCTCCACTTT.

This clone was seen more than once but under ten times. The rearrangement links TRBV5-1 to TRBJ2-7, with 8 bases identical to TRBD1. The CDR3 is 16 amino acids. The ends lost 0 bases at V and 0 bases at J; junction bases unmatched: 5. Germline loops: CDR1 SGHRS, CDR2 YFSETQ. The CDR3 sequence: CASSLDGGQGSYEQYF. DNA of the CDR3: TGCGCCAGCAGCTTGGATGGCGGACAGGGCTCCTACGAGCAGTACTTC.

V gene TRBV6-1 combines with J gene TRBJ2-2, with 10 bases matching TRBD1. Trimming removed 3 bases from V and 6 bases from J; junction bases left unmatched: 7. Per the germline V gene, CDR1 is MNHNS and CDR2 is SASEGT. The CDR3 has 16 amino acids. This CDR3 is CASSDWDRGTPGELFF. The CDR3 DNA is TGTGCCAGCAGTGACTGGGACAGGGGAACTCCCGGGGAGCTGTTTTTT.

This clone has a handful of counts. The chain recombines TRBV28 with TRBJ2-1; D not certain. There are 14 residues in the CDR3. Trimming removed 8 bases at V and 0 bases at J, with 11 bases between. CDR1 MDHEN and CDR2 SYDVKM come from the germline V gene. CDR3 nucleotide sequence: TGTGCCAGCCTAGGTCGCAACTCCTACAATGAGCAGTTCTTC. Its translation: CASLGRNSYNEQFF.

This clone occurred a few times. V gene TRBV6-5 combines with J gene TRBJ2-3; D possibly uses TRBD1 or TRBD2 (5 bases each). The CDR3 has 15 residues. Germline CDR1 MNHEY, CDR2 SVGAGI. The V and J ends lost 0 bases and 4 bases respectively, with 11 bases between them. DNA for the CDR3: TGTGCCAGCAGTTACTCCCCGGGGCCGGCAGATACGCAGTATTTT. It encodes CASSYSPGPADTQYF.

V is TRBV7-2 and J is TRBJ2-4; D is possibly TRBD1 (5 bases). The V end lost 5 bases, the J end lost 9 bases, and 14 bases lay between the germline ends. The CDR3 is 13 residues long. Germline CDR1 is SGHTA and CDR2 is FQGNSA. As DNA, the CDR3 is TGTGCCAGCAGCCAGGGTGCGTTAGGCATTCAGTACTTC. Protein sequence: CASSQGALGIQYF.

This chain connects TRBV30 to TRBJ2-4; D not resolved. Trimming left V 7 bases short and J 0 bases short, with 16 bases between. CDR1 is GTSNPN and CDR2 is SVGIG in the germline V gene (reference sequence). This CDR3 has 15 residues. CDR3 bases: TGTGCCTTCACAAAGTGGCTTCTAGCCAAAAACATTCAGTACTTC. This sequence encodes CAFTKWLLAKNIQYF.

J is TRBJ2-7 and V is TRBV4-2; 8 nucleotides agree with TRBD1. The CDR3 is 16 amino acids. Trimming at V came to 0 bases and at J to 0 bases, leaving 4 bases not matched to a gene. Germline CDR1 and CDR2: LGHNA and YNFKEQ. CDR3 region: CASSQDRDRSSYEQYF. CDR3 DNA: TGTGCCAGCAGCCAAGACCGGGACAGGAGCTCCTACGAGCAGTACTTC.

The chain links TRBV5-1 to TRBJ2-7, with D possibly TRBD1 on 5 matching bases. The CDR3 totals 15 residues. V was clipped by 4 bases and J by 0 bases, with 14 bases between them. Germline V lookup: CDR1 SGHRS, CDR2 YFSETQ. The CDR3 nucleotides read TGCGCCAGCAGCCAGACAGTCTCGAGCTCCTACGAGCAGTACTTC. Its protein is CASSQTVSSSYEQYF.

The V and J genes are TRBV4-3 and TRBJ1-1; the D is unclear. The ends were cut back, 0 bases at V and 5 bases at J, with 22 bases in the middle. Germline assignment: CDR1 LGHNA and CDR2 YSLEER. The CDR3 is 18 amino acids. CDR3 nucleotides: TGCGCCAGCAGCCAAGATCGGACCACACATACGGGTTGGACTGAAGCTTTCTTT. Its translation: CASSQDRTTHTGWTEAFF.

The rearrangement links TRBV4-3 to TRBJ1-2; no clear D gene. Trimming pared 3 bases from V and 14 bases from J, leaving 19 bases between. Germline assignment: CDR1 LGHNA and CDR2 YSLEER. CDR3 length: 13 amino acids. In DNA form, the CDR3 reads TGCGCCAGCAGCCAGGTTGACCGGGTGAAAAGGACCTTC. This encodes CASSQVDRVKRTF.